Following are 13 T cell receptor beta chains from one sample sequenced in a study of CD8+ T cells in alopecia areata. Reverse transcription of extracted RNA yielded cDNA, which provided the sequencing template. TCRdb's copy holds only in-frame clones and misses some; the assay was immunoSEQ multiplex PCR. Altogether over 50,000 clones are present, around 49% being singletons, with the ten largest covering 17%. Material: CD8+ T cells sorted from blood, obtained at week 0. The receptors come from a human donor with alopecia areata.

The V call is TRBV7-9, the J call TRBJ1-1, with a possible D match to TRBD1 (6 bases). V lost 5 bases to trimming and J lost 4 bases, with 14 bases between them. Germline V CDR1 and CDR2: SEHNR, FQNEAQ (reference sequence). The length of the CDR3 is 14 residues. CDR3 DNA sequence: TGTGCCAGCAGCCCGGTGACAGGAGGCACTGAAGCTTTCTTT. Protein sequence: CASSPVTGGTEAFF.

The chain combines TRBV9 with TRBJ2-4, with D uncertain. This CDR3 comprises 13 residues. In germline, CDR1 is SGDLS, CDR2 YYNGEE. The V end was cut by 2 bases, the J end by 1 base, with 4 bases between. CDR3 loop: CASSVGAKNIQYF. Written as DNA, the CDR3 is TGTGCCAGCAGCGTCGGGGCCAAAAACATTCAGTACTTC.

This clone was counted between two and nine times. The chain uses TRBV29-1 and TRBJ2-3, with D perhaps assigned TRBD1 or TRBD2 (5 bases each). Trimming took off 1 base at V and 6 bases at J, with 20 bases between the two ends. The germline CDR1 and CDR2 sequences are SQVTM and ANQGSEA. This CDR3 comprises 16 residues. The CDR3 spells CSVEGRDGSSRDTQYF. In DNA form, the CDR3 reads TGCAGCGTTGAAGGCCGGGACGGGTCATCGAGGGATACGCAGTATTTT.

The chain is built from TRBV6-5 and TRBJ2-5, with D perhaps TRBD2 (6 bases). The CDR3 is 14 residues long. V dropped 5 bases and J dropped 5 bases, with 15 bases sitting between them. Germline V CDR1 and CDR2: MNHEY, SVGAGI. CDR3 in amino acids: CASSPGSGRETQYF. The CDR3 coding sequence is TGTGCCAGCAGTCCAGGGTCGGGGAGGGAGACCCAGTACTTC.

This clone was recorded a few times. The V and J genes are TRBV30 and TRBJ2-2; 7 bases are shared with TRBD2. This CDR3 has 15 amino acids. V dropped 3 bases and J dropped 3; count of bases not matched to a gene: 7. The germline gives CDR1 GTSNPN, CDR2 SVGIG (reference sequence). The CDR3 bases are TGTGCCTGGAGAAGTGGTCTAGCGGACACCGGGGAGCTGTTTTTT. This sequence encodes CAWRSGLADTGELFF.

The rearrangement links TRBV5-8 to TRBJ2-1; D remains ambiguous. The CDR3 sequence is 13 residues long. Trimming cost V 4 bases and J 7 bases, with 12 bases left between them. From germline, CDR1 is SGHTS and CDR2 YDEGEE. CDR3 sequence: CASSTGRWNEQFF. In DNA form, the CDR3 reads TGTGCCAGCAGCACTGGACGTTGGAATGAGCAGTTCTTC. The full variable domain, with the rest looked up from reference TRBV5-8 and TRBJ2-1, is EAGVTQSPTHLIKTRGQQATLRCSPISGHTSVYWYQQALGLGLQFLLWYDEGEERNRGNFPPRFSGRQFPNYSSELNVNALELEDSALYLCASSTGRWNEQFFGPGTRLTVL.

This sequence joins TRBV5-8 and TRBJ1-4, with D possibly TRBD1 on 6 matching bases. The ends were cut back, 1 base at V and 8 bases at J, with 18 bases in the middle. The germline V gene encodes CDR1 SGHTS and CDR2 YDEGEE. The length of the CDR3 is 16 residues. As DNA, the CDR3 is TGTGCCAGCAGCTTGCGGGGGACAAAAAAACGAGAAAAACTGTTTTTT. Protein product: CASSLRGTKKREKLFF.

This clone was counted a few times. The gene calls are TRBV29-1 and TRBJ1-2, with 8 bases fitting TRBD1. The V gene end was trimmed by 4 bases and the J gene end by 3 bases; junction bases not matched to a gene: 7. The CDR3 sequence is 14 residues long. Germline V lookup: CDR1 SQVTM, CDR2 ANQGSEA. CDR3 region: CSVVMTGADYGYTF. CDR3 DNA sequence: TGCAGCGTTGTAATGACAGGGGCTGACTATGGCTACACCTTC. The full variable domain, rest sourced from reference TRBV29-1 and TRBJ1-2, is SAVISQKPSRDICQRGTSLTIQCQVDSQVTMMFWYRQQPGQSLTLIATANQGSEATYESGFVIDKFPISRPNLTFSTLTVSNMSPEDSSIYLCSVVMTGADYGYTFGSGTRLTVV.

The chain uses TRBV27 and TRBJ2-7; no definite D call. This CDR3 comprises 14 residues. V was cut by 4 bases and J by 2 bases, with 12 bases left in between. In germline, CDR1 is MNHEY, CDR2 SMNVEV (reference sequence). CDR3: CASSSGSGAYEQYF. CDR3 in DNA: TGTGCCAGCAGTTCCGGTTCGGGCGCCTACGAGCAGTACTTC.

V is TRBV27 and J is TRBJ2-1; possible D gene TRBD2, 5 bases. Germline V gives CDR1 MNHEY, CDR2 SMNVEV (reference sequence). The CDR3 consists of 14 residues. Trimming shortened V by 7 bases and J by 4 bases, and 14 bases separated the two germline ends. CDR3 nucleotides: TGTGCCAGCACCTGGGGAGTAGAATACAATGAGCAGTTCTTC. This gives the protein CASTWGVEYNEQFF.

The chain recombines TRBV7-2 with TRBJ2-5; D gene unclear. The germline V and J ends were trimmed by 0 bases and 1 base, with 9 bases remaining between them. CDR3 size: 15 residues. Per germline, CDR1 SGHTA and CDR2 FQGNSA. CDR3 amino acids: CASSLAGSSQETQYF. The CDR3 DNA reads as TGTGCCAGCAGCTTAGCGGGAAGCTCCCAAGAGACCCAGTACTTC.

This rearrangement joins TRBV5-6 to TRBJ2-7; TRBD1 aligns across 10 bases. Germline V lookup: CDR1 SGHDT, CDR2 YYEEEE. This CDR3 comprises 14 residues. Losses at the gene ends were 4 bases for V and 1 base for J; bases not matched to a gene: 2. CDR3 sequence reads: CASSPGQGSYEQYF. The DNA of the CDR3 is TGTGCCAGCAGCCCGGGACAGGGGTCCTACGAGCAGTACTTC.

This chain links TRBV19 with TRBJ2-7; 12 bases map to TRBD2. V shed 1 base and J 3 bases; nucleotides not matched to a gene: 1. CDR3 length equals 15 residues. Germline V gives CDR1 LNHDA, CDR2 SQIVND (reference sequence). The CDR3 bases are TGTGCCAGTAGTATAGGACTAGCGGGAGACTACGAGCAGTACTTC. Protein product: CASSIGLAGDYEQYF.